This record covers a single T cell receptor beta chain. The antigen is not known. The data are from a study of T cells after yellow fever vaccination. On the study more broadly: Preparation of fractions with low cell numbers was performed using SMART-Seq v4 Ultra Low Input.

The CDR3 consists of 14 residues. Germline V lookup: CDR1 SGHKS, CDR2 YYEKEE (reference sequence). The germline V and J ends were trimmed by 0 bases and 10 bases, with 11 bases remaining between them. The study made its TCR cDNA through 5'RACE template switching. That step introduced a universal primer site along with UMIs. TCRdb used MiXCR to reprocess the 5' RACE reads, holding one entry per CDR3 protein. The data contain 95,000 to 150,000 distinct CDR3 sequences, 7.4% of them singletons. Whole-study results and caveats: The study re-detected most primary-vaccination clones after the booster (about 95% CD4, almost 90% CD8).

V is TRBV5-5 and J is TRBJ1-6; D gene ambiguous. The origin of this receptor is a man aged 18-30 years who received the YFV17D yellow fever vaccine. Sequences were derived from CD4+ T cells sorted from PBMCs, sampled roughly 10 days after the first yellow fever vaccination. CDR3 in amino acids: CASSLGTSLSPLHF. DNA for the CDR3: TGTGCCAGCAGCTTGGGGACCAGTCTCTCACCCCTCCACTTT.